The next 26 T cell receptor beta chains were all read from a single sample in a study of blood T cell repertoires in COVID-19. The table came from immunoSEQ multiplex PCR; TCRdb's copy has only in-frame clones and leaves some out. The sample yields about 160,000 clones, approximately 77% seen once. Sequencing was performed on peripheral blood. The receptors shown here come from a woman older than 75 with active or convalescent COVID-19.

V usage is TRBV3-1 (or the pseudogene TRBV3-2) and J usage is TRBJ2-6; 12 bases are a match to TRBD1. After removal of 4 bases from V and 1 base from J, the junction contained 5 bases not matched to a gene. The CDR3 covers 18 residues. The germline V gene has CDR1 LGHDT and CDR2 YNNKEL (reference sequence). The CDR3 nucleotides read TGTGCCAGCAGCCCGGGGACAGGGGGCGCTTCTGGGGCCAACGTCCTGACTTTC. Amino acids: CASSPGTGGASGANVLTF.

The chain combines TRBV28 with TRBJ1-2; D gene ambiguous. Germline loops: CDR1 MDHEN, CDR2 SYDVKM. The CDR3 has 12 residues. V gave up 7 bases and J gave up 4 bases, with 10 bases separating them. The CDR3 sequence is CASTAAIYGYTF. The CDR3 DNA sequence: TGTGCCAGCACCGCGGCCATCTATGGCTACACCTTC.

J is TRBJ2-3 and V is TRBV6-5; a possible D gene is TRBD2 (5 bases). V was pared by 2 bases and J by 8 bases, with 17 bases between. Germline V CDR1 and CDR2: MNHEY, SVGAGI. There are 15 residues in the CDR3. The CDR3 nucleotides are TGTGCCAGCAGTTACGGAGGCAGTCTTGGGGTTACGCAGTATTTT. Amino acid sequence: CASSYGGSLGVTQYF.

The chain combines TRBV6-5 with TRBJ1-5, with 7 bases aligning to TRBD1. Germline CDR1 is MNHEY and CDR2 is SVGAGI. The junction had 5 bases not matched to a gene; V was cut back by 5 bases and J by 4 bases. The CDR3 extends over 14 amino acids. CDR3 nucleotides: TGTGCCAGCAGTCGGGACAGACAGAATCAGCCCCAGCATTTT. This encodes CASSRDRQNQPQHF.

The chain recombines TRBV7-9 with TRBJ1-3; 8 nucleotides align to TRBD1. The CDR3 loop spans 14 amino acids. The J segment lost 4 bases and the V segment lost 5 bases, leaving 4 bases of the junction unmatched. Germline V gives CDR1 SEHNR, CDR2 FQNEAQ (reference sequence). The CDR3 coding sequence is TGTGCCAGCAGCCGACAGGGGCCGGGAAACACCATATATTTT. Translation gives CASSRQGPGNTIYF. Looking up the rest from reference TRBV7-9 and TRBJ1-3 gives the full variable domain: DTGVSQNPRHKITKRGQNVTFRCDPISEHNRLYWYRQTLGQGPEFLTYFQNEAQLEKSRLLSDRFSAERPKGSFSTLEIQRTEQGDSAMYLCASSRQGPGNTIYFGEGSWLTVV.

The genes are TRBV10-3 and TRBJ2-7, with TRBD2 matching over 11 bases. Germline CDR1 reads ENHRY; CDR2 reads SYGVKD. This CDR3 is built from 16 residues. V lost 6 bases and J lost 4; bases outside the gene matches: 11. CDR3 in amino acids: CAISGGSGRVRYEQYF. CDR3 DNA: TGTGCCATCAGCGGGGGTAGCGGGAGGGTGAGGTACGAGCAGTACTTC.

The V call is TRBV6-2 or TRBV6-3, the J call TRBJ1-1; 11 bases align to TRBD1. The CDR3 contains 18 residues. The germline V gene has CDR1 MNHEY and CDR2 SVGEGT. The V and J ends lost 6 bases and 6 bases, in that order; junction bases with no gene match: 18. DNA for the CDR3: TGTGCCAGCAGCCGGACGGGACAGGGGGTCCTCTCGGGGCCTGAAGCTTTCTTT. As protein: CASSRTGQGVLSGPEAFF.

The CDR3 DNA is TGTGCCAGCAGCGGGGAGTGGGGTTCGGTGGACTATGGCTACACCTTC. As protein: CASSGEWGSVDYGYTF. J is TRBJ1-2 and V is TRBV5-5; D unresolved. V lost 4 bases and J 3 bases, leaving 19 bases between the germline ends. CDR1 is SGHKS, CDR2 YYEKEE, per germline (reference sequence). CDR3 length: 16 amino acids.

V usage is TRBV19 and J usage is TRBJ1-2; no definite D call. The length of the CDR3 is 14 residues. Between the trimmed V and J ends, which lost 4 bases and 0 bases, there was a span of 9 bases. Germline V gene data show CDR1 as LNHDA and CDR2 as SQIVND (reference sequence). CDR3 bases: TGTGCCAGTAGTACCCTAATGGCTAACTATGGCTACACCTTC. This sequence encodes CASSTLMANYGYTF.

In this sample, this clone turned up once. The chain recombines TRBV19 with TRBJ2-1, with 14 nucleotides matching TRBD2. Trimming cost V 7 bases and J 1 base; bases outside gene matches: 12. Per germline, CDR1 LNHDA and CDR2 SQIVND (reference sequence). This CDR3 has 19 amino acids. The CDR3 sequence: CASTQRGLAGALSYNEQFF. The CDR3 bases are TGTGCCAGTACCCAAAGGGGACTAGCGGGAGCCCTTTCCTACAATGAGCAGTTCTTC.

V and J are TRBV4-2 and TRBJ1-3; 9 bases line up with TRBD1. Losses at the gene ends were 2 bases for V and 3 bases for J; bases not matched to a gene: 5. The CDR3 length is 16 residues. Germline CDR1 LGHNA, CDR2 YNFKEQ. In nucleotides, the CDR3 is TGTGCCAGCAGCCAACTGGGACAGGGCATTGGAAACACCATATATTTT. Translating it yields CASSQLGQGIGNTIYF.

The rearrangement uses TRBV27 and TRBJ1-4, with D perhaps TRBD1 (6 bases). Trimming removed 3 bases at V and 5 bases at J, with 16 bases between. Germline V gene lookup returns CDR1 MNHEY and CDR2 SMNVEV (reference sequence). The CDR3 extends over 16 amino acids. The CDR3 is CASSFQGGASNEKLFF. CDR3 in DNA: TGTGCCAGCAGTTTCCAAGGGGGGGCGTCGAATGAAAAACTGTTTTTT.

This rearrangement joins TRBV28 to TRBJ1-2; 9 bases align to TRBD1. CDR1 is MDHEN, CDR2 SYDVKM, per germline. After removal of 5 bases from V and 5 bases from J, the junction contained 6 bases not matched to a gene. CDR3 length: 14 amino acids. This CDR3 reads CASSITGGAYGYTF. CDR3 nucleotides: TGTGCCAGCAGTATTACAGGGGGCGCATATGGCTACACCTTC.

The chain employs TRBV7-3 and TRBJ2-7; 11 positions agree with TRBD2. This CDR3 contains 15 residues. The germline V gene has CDR1 SGHTA and CDR2 FQGTGA. V was clipped by 4 bases and J by 6 bases; unmatched bases: 8. This chain's CDR3 is CASSSGTSGRSEQYF. CDR3 in DNA: TGTGCCAGCAGCTCTGGGACTAGCGGCCGGAGCGAGCAGTACTTC.

The genes are TRBV12-3 or TRBV12-4 and TRBJ2-2, with D possibly matching TRBD1 (6 bases). V was clipped by 7 bases and J by 8 bases, with 11 bases between them. CDR3 length: 12 residues. The CDR3 protein is CASNPQGGELFF. The CDR3 DNA is TGTGCCAGCAATCCCCAGGGGGGGGAGCTGTTTTTT.

The chain uses TRBV5-1 and TRBJ1-2, with a weak D call TRBD1 (6 bases). Trimming left V 4 bases short and J 5 bases short, with 12 bases between. The V gene's germline CDR1 is SGHRS and CDR2 YFSETQ. CDR3 length: 13 amino acids. CDR3: CASSRTADYGYTF. CDR3 nucleotide sequence: TGCGCCAGCAGCCGGACAGCAGATTATGGCTACACCTTC.

This rearrangement joins TRBV3-1 (or the pseudogene TRBV3-2) to TRBJ2-5; D remains unclear. The CDR3 sequence is 14 residues long. Trimming cost V 4 bases and J 2 bases, with 11 bases left between them. Germline V CDR1 and CDR2: LGHDT, YNNKEL (reference sequence). This chain's CDR3 is CASSPQRLQETQYF. DNA for the CDR3: TGTGCCAGCAGCCCCCAGAGACTGCAAGAGACCCAGTACTTC.

This clone was counted between two and nine times. CDR3 nucleotide sequence: TGTGCCAGCAGTTCTAGAGAGGACTCCTATAATTCACCCCTCCACTTT. As protein: CASSSREDSYNSPLHF. J is TRBJ1-6 and V is TRBV28; no clear D. The CDR3 length is 16 residues. V dropped 4 bases and J dropped 0 bases, with 10 bases sitting between them. Germline V gene sequence: CDR1 MDHEN, CDR2 SYDVKM.

The CDR3 nucleotides read TGCGCCAGCAGCACGACTAGCGGGAGTGAGACCCAGTACTTC. As protein: CASSTTSGSETQYF. The chain uses TRBV5-1 and TRBJ2-5; 12 bases are shared with TRBD2. With V trimmed by 4 bases and J by 5 bases, 3 bases remained unmatched. CDR1 SGHRS and CDR2 YFSETQ come from the germline V gene. The CDR3 is made up of 14 amino acids. The entire variable domain, with the rest obtained from reference TRBV5-1 and TRBJ2-5, is as follows: KAGVTQTPRYLIKTRGQQVTLSCSPISGHRSVSWYQQTPGQGLQFLFEYFSETQRNKGNFPGRFSGRQFSNSRSEMNVSTLELGDSALYLCASSTTSGSETQYFGPGTRLLVL.

The rearrangement joins TRBV5-1 to TRBJ2-7, with unresolved D. The CDR3 is 13 residues long. V shed 0 bases and J shed 7 bases, with 11 bases lying between them. Germline loops: CDR1 SGHRS, CDR2 YFSETQ. DNA of the CDR3: TGCGCCAGCAGCTTGGTGTTGGCCCGAGAGCAGTACTTC. Amino acids: CASSLVLAREQYF.

The V call is TRBV4-1, the J call TRBJ1-6, with D possibly being TRBD1 (6 bases). Trimming took 4 bases from V and 0 from J, leaving 22 bases between them. Germline-derived CDR1 and CDR2 are MGHRA and YSYEKL. This CDR3 contains 20 residues. The CDR3 nucleotides are TGCGCCAGCAGCCGAACCCGGGACACTTCTTCGAGCTCCTATAATTCACCCCTCCACTTT. It is translated as CASSRTRDTSSSSYNSPLHF.

This chain links TRBV6-6 with TRBJ2-1; TRBD2 matches 7 bases. Germline-derived CDR1 and CDR2 are MNHNY and SVGAGI (reference sequence). Losses at the gene ends were 5 bases for V and 4 bases for J; bases not matched to a gene: 14. The CDR3 loop spans 17 amino acids. The DNA of the CDR3 is TGTGCCAGCAGTCGTCCGACCGTTGAGCGGGGATACAATGAGCAGTTCTTC. This codes for CASSRPTVERGYNEQFF.

Worth noting for this clone: The identical CDR3 is also encoded by other nucleotide sequences in the sample. The J gene is TRBJ1-4, the V gene TRBV15; 10 bases are a match to TRBD1. The CDR3 covers 15 residues. The junction had 3 bases not matched to a gene; V was cut back by 1 base and J by 7 bases. The germline V gene has CDR1 LNHNV and CDR2 YYDKDF (reference sequence). The CDR3 loop reads CATSRGQGAVEKLFF. In DNA, the CDR3 is TGTGCCACCAGCAGAGGACAGGGGGCTGTTGAAAAACTGTTTTTT.

V is TRBV2 and J is TRBJ1-6; D call uncertain. V lost 1 base and J lost 6, with 7 bases in between. Germline V gene data show CDR1 as SNHLY and CDR2 as FYNNEI. The CDR3 sequence is 14 residues long. CDR3 nucleotide sequence: TGTGCCAGCAGTGAAGGCAGGATTAATTCACCCCTCCACTTT. This sequence encodes CASSEGRINSPLHF.

This clone was picked up a small number of times. The chain joins TRBV28 to TRBJ2-7; possibly TRBD1 for D (6 bases). This CDR3 is built from 12 residues. Germline V lookup: CDR1 MDHEN, CDR2 SYDVKM. The germline V and J ends were trimmed by 9 bases and 4 bases, with 13 bases remaining between them. The CDR3 sequence is CASSLTGYEQYF. In nucleotides, the CDR3 is TGTGCCAGTTCCCTGACAGGTTACGAGCAGTACTTC.

The chain is built from TRBV7-8 and TRBJ1-1; D gene unclear. CDR1 is SGHVS and CDR2 is FQNEAQ in the germline V gene. The ends were cut back, 1 base at V and 1 base at J, with 13 bases in the middle. The CDR3 spans 16 residues. The CDR3 is CASSLGARTGNTEAFF. The CDR3 DNA follows: TGTGCCAGCAGCTTAGGGGCTCGGACTGGGAACACTGAAGCTTTCTTT.